The 26 T cell receptor beta chains below were found in one sample sequenced in a study of T cells after yellow fever vaccination. In TCRdb, the 5' RACE reads were re-called with MiXCR into one record per CDR3 protein. The sample includes a few hundred thousand distinct CDR3 sequences, 4.1% of them seen just once. Source: PBMCs, taken 5 days after the yellow fever booster vaccination. The receptors come from a man aged 18-30 years who received the YFV17D yellow fever vaccine.

This clonotype was found many times. The chain has TRBV7-2 and TRBJ2-7; D gene uncertain. CDR1 and CDR2 (germline): SGHTA, FQGNSA. There are 14 residues in the CDR3. V dropped 3 bases and J dropped 0 bases, with 9 bases sitting between them. The CDR3, as DNA: TGTGCCAGCAGCTTCCGCGTCAGCTCCTACGAGCAGTACGTC. Its translation: CASSFRVSSYEQYV.

The rearrangement links TRBV5-4 to TRBJ2-7; D is ambiguous. Germline CDR1 is SGHNT and CDR2 is YYREEE (reference sequence). This CDR3 comprises 12 residues. The V gene lost 4 bases and the J gene lost 0 bases, with 5 bases spanning the gap. CDR3 bases: TGTGCCAGCAGCCAGGTCTCCTACGAGCAGTACTTC. Its translation: CASSQVSYEQYF.

The V gene is TRBV20-1, the J gene TRBJ2-5; the match to TRBD2 covers 8 bases. The length of the CDR3 is 14 residues. Germline V gene data show CDR1 as DFQATT and CDR2 as SNEGSKA (reference sequence). Trimming at V came to 3 bases and at J to 9 bases, leaving 12 bases not matched to a gene. CDR3 in amino acids: CSASGSGGGGPQYF. CDR3 nucleotide sequence: TGCAGTGCTAGCGGCTCGGGGGGGGGAGGGCCCCAGTACTTC.

This rearrangement joins TRBV20-1 to TRBJ1-5; a possible D gene is TRBD1 (6 bases). The CDR3 is 14 amino acids. Trimming pared 6 bases from V and 0 bases from J, leaving 12 bases between. Germline CDR1 DFQATT, CDR2 SNEGSKA (reference sequence). The CDR3 loop reads CSAPPRGSNQPQHF. The CDR3 DNA reads as TGCAGTGCGCCACCCAGGGGTAGCAATCAGCCCCAGCATTTT.

This clonotype appeared a few times. The rearrangement links TRBV12-1 to TRBJ1-4; the table's D call, TRBD1, has no DNA check behind it. TRBV12-1 is a known pseudogene. The CDR3 covers 16 residues. Here the CDR3 DNA reads TGTGCCAGCAGCCCAGGGACAGAGCCAACTAATGAAAAACTGTTTTTT. Its translation: CASSPGTEPTNEKLFF.

In its sample, this clonotype was seen a few times. The rearrangement links TRBV7-2 to TRBJ2-7; 8 nucleotides agree with TRBD2. The CDR3 has 15 amino acids. Germline V gene data show CDR1 as SGHTA and CDR2 as FQGNSA. The V gene end was trimmed by 1 base and the J gene end by 2 bases; junction bases not matched to a gene: 4. The CDR3 nucleotides read TGTGCCAGCAGCTTAGACGGGGGGGGAACCTACGAGCAGTACGTC. Amino acids: CASSLDGGGTYEQYV.

V and J are TRBV4-1 and TRBJ2-1; maybe TRBD2 (6 bases). CDR1 and CDR2 from the germline V gene are MGHRA and YSYEKL. This CDR3 has 15 residues. V gave up 3 bases and J gave up 7 bases, with 16 bases separating them. The CDR3 loop is CASSQEGRPTNEQFF. CDR3 coding DNA: TGCGCCAGCAGCCAGGAGGGACGGCCCACGAATGAGCAGTTCTTC.

The chain has TRBV18 and TRBJ2-2; TRBD1 agrees at 8 bases. V dropped 1 base and J dropped 1; count of bases not matched to a gene: 2. Germline assignment: CDR1 KGHSH and CDR2 LQKENI. This CDR3 is built from 16 residues. The DNA for the CDR3 is TGTGCCAGCTCACCACGAGGACAGGGGAACACCGGGGAGCTGTTTTTT. Translation: CASSPRGQGNTGELFF. The full variable domain, in which reference TRBV18 and TRBJ2-2 provide the parts outside the CDR3, is NAGVMQNPRHLVRRRGQEARLRCSPMKGHSHVYWYRQLPEEGLKFMVYLQKENIIDESGMPKERFSAEFPKEGPSILRIQQVVRGDSAAYFCASSPRGQGNTGELFFGEGSRLTVL.

This clonotype was detected many times. This chain links TRBV7-2 with TRBJ2-3, with 7 positions matching TRBD1. The J segment lost 5 bases and the V segment lost 3 bases, leaving 14 bases of the junction unmatched. From germline, CDR1 is SGHTA and CDR2 FQGNSA. The CDR3 extends over 17 amino acids. The CDR3 DNA sequence: TGTGCCAGCAGCTTCTTGAGGACAGGAAAAAATAAAGATACGCAGTATTTT. Amino acids: CASSFLRTGKNKDTQYF.

Here the CDR3 reads CSARVEGMGYGYTF. CDR3 DNA: TGCAGTGCTAGAGTTGAGGGGATGGGGTATGGCTACACCTTC. V is TRBV20-1 and J is TRBJ1-2; D is perhaps TRBD1 (5 bases). The CDR3 sequence is 14 residues long. From germline, CDR1 is DFQATT and CDR2 SNEGSKA (reference sequence). Trimming stripped 1 base from V and 5 bases from J, with 14 bases between.

This clonotype was counted a few times. The rearrangement links TRBV7-2 to TRBJ1-2, with D hard to call. Germline values: CDR1 SGHTA, CDR2 FQGNSA. CDR3 length: 14 residues. V shed 4 bases and J shed 8 bases, with 17 bases lying between them. This chain's CDR3 is CASSSGPQDLGYTF. The CDR3 bases are TGTGCCAGCAGCTCCGGACCCCAGGATCTGGGCTACACCTTC.

The gene calls are TRBV6-2 or TRBV6-3 and TRBJ2-3, with TRBD2 matching over 7 bases. CDR3 length: 17 amino acids. Trimming took 6 bases from V and 3 from J; bases not matched to a gene: 15. The V gene's germline CDR1 is MNHEY and CDR2 SVGEGT. The CDR3 nucleotides are TGTGCCAGCAGGCTTGTCCTGGCGGGAGTGAGAACAGATACGCAGTATTTT. Protein sequence: CASRLVLAGVRTDTQYF.

V is TRBV11-3 and J is TRBJ2-2, with 12 bases lining up with TRBD2. V lost 5 bases, J lost 4 bases, and 8 bases stayed unmatched. This CDR3 comprises 17 residues. Germline V gene data show CDR1 as SGHNT and CDR2 as YENEEA. The CDR3 DNA follows: TGTGCCAGCAGCGCCGCTAGCGGGGGGGCCCCCACCGGGGAGCTGTTTTTT. Its translation is CASSAASGGAPTGELFF.

This chain joins TRBV10-3 and TRBJ2-3; 9 bases fit TRBD2. Germline CDR1 ENHRY, CDR2 SYGVKD. The ends lost 3 bases at V and 6 bases at J; junction bases unmatched: 13. The CDR3 spans 17 residues. The CDR3 region has the DNA TGTGCCATCAGTGACCCCATGCCCCCTCTAGCGGGGGATACGCAGTATTTT. It yields the protein CAISDPMPPLAGDTQYF.

This chain links TRBV19 with TRBJ2-6; D is ambiguous. The CDR3 extends over 17 amino acids. Germline V gene sequence: CDR1 LNHDA, CDR2 SQIVND (reference sequence). V lost 9 bases and J lost 0, with 18 bases in between. The CDR3 spells CASQLRPTVSGANVLTF. CDR3 nucleotides: TGTGCCAGCCAGTTACGGCCTACCGTCTCTGGGGCCAACGTCCTGACTTTC.

The V gene is TRBV16, the J gene TRBJ2-7; either TRBD1 or TRBD2 may supply D (7 bases each). The CDR3 consists of 16 residues. Trimming shortened V by 0 bases and J by 2 bases, and 14 bases separated the two germline ends. CDR1 is KGHSY and CDR2 is FQNENV in the germline V gene. In DNA, the CDR3 is TGTGCCAGCAGCCAATCTCAGGGGGGGCGCGCCTACGAGCAGTACTTC. It is translated as CASSQSQGGRAYEQYF.

There are many counts of this clonotype. The chain has TRBV7-2 and TRBJ2-3, with D perhaps matching TRBD2 (5 bases). Germline CDR1 reads SGHTA; CDR2 reads FQGNSA. This CDR3 has 14 amino acids. V lost 4 bases and J 0 bases, leaving 8 bases between the germline ends. In nucleotides, the CDR3 is TGTGCCAGCAGCTGGACTGAGAGCACAGATACGCAGTATTTT. This translates into CASSWTESTDTQYF.

CDR3 DNA: TGTGCCACCAGAAAGGACAGGGACCTAGCCAAAAACATTCAGTACTTC. Translating gives CATRKDRDLAKNIQYF. The chain joins TRBV24-1 to TRBJ2-4; TRBD1 matches at 8 bases. Germline trimming cut 7 bases from V and 0 bases from J; bases unmatched to any gene: 7. Germline V gene sequence: CDR1 KGHDR, CDR2 SFDVKD. The CDR3 spans 16 residues.

Many counts were recorded for this clonotype. This chain joins TRBV9 and TRBJ2-3, with a possible D match to TRBD2 (5 bases). From germline, CDR1 is SGDLS and CDR2 YYNGEE. With 1 base removed from V and 4 bases from J, the gap between germline ends came to 10 bases. This CDR3 has 14 amino acids. The CDR3 loop reads CASSVTLAADTQYF. CDR3 nucleotides: TGTGCCAGCAGCGTAACCCTAGCTGCAGATACGCAGTATTTT.

The chain links TRBV18 to TRBJ1-4; no reliable D call. Trimming left V 2 bases short and J 0 bases short, with 10 bases between. The CDR3 spans 16 residues. Germline V gene lookup returns CDR1 KGHSH and CDR2 LQKENI. Written as DNA, the CDR3 is TGTGCCAGCTCACCAGGGTTGATTGCAACTAATGAAAAACTGTTTTTT. It codes for CASSPGLIATNEKLFF. Together with reference TRBV18 and TRBJ1-4, the CDR3 gives the full variable domain: NAGVMQNPRHLVRRRGQEARLRCSPMKGHSHVYWYRQLPEEGLKFMVYLQKENIIDESGMPKERFSAEFPKEGPSILRIQQVVRGDSAAYFCASSPGLIATNEKLFFGSGTQLSVL.

This clonotype was counted only a few times. The chain has TRBV28 and TRBJ2-1, with D tentatively TRBD2 (7 bases). This CDR3 contains 14 residues. Germline lookup yields CDR1 MDHEN and CDR2 SYDVKM. Trimming left V 8 bases short and J 11 bases short, with 22 bases between. CDR3 protein: CASGGALADDKQFF. Written as DNA, the CDR3 is TGTGCCAGCGGGGGGGCTCTAGCGGATGATAAGCAGTTCTTC.

V is TRBV7-2 and J is TRBJ2-7; D unclear. Trimming cost V 2 bases and J 3 bases, with 17 bases left between them. This CDR3 has 16 residues. CDR1 and CDR2 (germline): SGHTA, FQGNSA. As DNA, the CDR3 is TGTGCCAGCAGCTTAAGCAGGCCCAATCTTTACTACGAGCAGTACTTC. Amino acid sequence: CASSLSRPNLYYEQYF.

This clonotype has at least ten counts. The chain has TRBV12-3 or TRBV12-4 and TRBJ2-7, with 9 bases lining up with TRBD2. The V gene end was trimmed by 5 bases and the J gene end by 4 bases; junction bases not matched to a gene: 6. This CDR3 spans 14 amino acids. This chain's CDR3 is CASSTGTSFYEQYF. CDR3 coding DNA: TGTGCCAGCAGTACCGGGACTAGCTTTTACGAGCAGTACTTC.

In its sample, this clonotype was seen a few times. The DNA of the CDR3 is TGTGCCAGCAGTGTTTTGGGGCTAGCGGGGGGAGTTACGCAGTATTTT. It is translated as CASSVLGLAGGVTQYF. The rearrangement links TRBV2 to TRBJ2-3, with 11 bases fitting TRBD2. The junction had 11 bases not matched to a gene; V was cut back by 4 bases and J by 8 bases. This CDR3 comprises 16 residues. Looked up from germline, CDR1 is SNHLY and CDR2 is FYNNEI.

This clonotype was observed many times. This chain links TRBV2 with TRBJ2-3, with 7 nucleotides matching TRBD1. Looked up from germline, CDR1 is SNHLY and CDR2 is FYNNEI. Trimming cost V 4 bases and J 10 bases; bases outside gene matches: 8. The CDR3 extends over 13 amino acids. The CDR3 coding sequence is TGTGCCAGCAGTGCCCGTTCAGGGGGTCCGCAGTATTTT. Its protein product is CASSARSGGPQYF.

The chain has TRBV18 and TRBJ2-3; the D gene is possibly TRBD1 (5 bases). The V gene's germline CDR1 is KGHSH and CDR2 LQKENI. The CDR3 runs to 14 residues. Trimming took 2 bases from V and 6 from J, leaving 12 bases between them. The DNA for the CDR3 is TGTGCCAGCTCACCAGGAGCAGGGCGGGATACGCAGTATTTT. Its protein is CASSPGAGRDTQYF.